This T cell receptor (beta chain) was profiled in a study of blood T cells in healthy people across ages. This clonotype was counted once. Germline and junction disagree at one end, which may indicate a read error. Germline CDR1 reads MNHEY; CDR2 reads SVGEGT. The CDR3 consists of 14 residues. A J-beta primer mix and a sample-barcoded 5' primer were used in a second PCR of roughly 7 to 12 cycles. TCRdb passed the 5' RACE reads through MiXCR, listing each CDR3 protein once. The sample records about 1,400,000 distinct CDR3 sequences, roughly 40% being singletons. The clonotype comes from a woman aged 18-29 years in good health. V gene TRBV6-2 or TRBV6-3 combines with J gene TRBJ1-5, with D unresolved. Specimen: blood. The CDR3 nucleotides read TGTGCCAGCAGTAGAGGATACGCCGATCAGCTCCAGCATTTT. Amino acid sequence: CASSRGYADQLQHF.